The rows below give T cell receptor beta chains drawn from one sample of a study of human T cells and chemical hapten exposure. From the RACE reads, TCRdb called clonotypes with MiXCR, one entry per CDR3 protein. Of 150,000 to 200,000 distinct CDR3 sequences in the sample, nearly 30% were seen once. Sequenced material: whole blood, taken in connection with sensitization to the hapten diphenylcyclopropenone (DPC). These receptors all come from a woman in her 30s with alopecia areata. Some clones in this sample may be carry-over from other donors' samples. CDR3s include the opening cysteine and the closing phenylalanine or tryptophan. Each record gives: J gene, clone size, V gene, CDR3 protein. Clone size is stated in some rows and not others, as once, few, many or a class when expanded.

j_call: TRBJ1-1; clone_size: many; v_call: TRBV7-8; cdr3_aa: CASSFRQSEAFF
j_call: TRBJ1-1; clone_size: .; v_call: TRBV28; cdr3_aa: CASSSHGAESTEAFF
j_call: TRBJ2-2; clone_size: .; v_call: TRBV9; cdr3_aa: CASSKDSENTGELFF
j_call: TRBJ2-5; clone_size: .; v_call: TRBV20-1; cdr3_aa: CSASSSGQETQYF
j_call: TRBJ2-2; clone_size: few; v_call: TRBV3-1; cdr3_aa: CASSQALAYGELFF
j_call: TRBJ1-2; clone_size: few; v_call: TRBV28; cdr3_aa: CASKEGTDYGYTF
j_call: TRBJ1-5; clone_size: few; v_call: TRBV5-6; cdr3_aa: CASSLGLRGDQPQHF
j_call: TRBJ2-2; clone_size: .; v_call: TRBV4-1; cdr3_aa: CASSQDMTSGSGELFF
j_call: TRBJ2-1; clone_size: few; v_call: TRBV10-3; cdr3_aa: CAISETASSYNEQFF
j_call: TRBJ2-2; clone_size: few; v_call: TRBV5-1; cdr3_aa: CASSSSFGRTNTGELFF
j_call: TRBJ1-5; clone_size: few; v_call: TRBV18; cdr3_aa: CASSKAPGFNQPQHF
j_call: TRBJ2-1; clone_size: few; v_call: TRBV28; cdr3_aa: CAVGSGGDNNEQFF
j_call: TRBJ1-5; clone_size: .; v_call: TRBV7-2; cdr3_aa: CASSPRVNQPQHF
j_call: TRBJ2-5; clone_size: .; v_call: TRBV10-3; cdr3_aa: CAISESNTGRETQYF
j_call: TRBJ2-3; clone_size: .; v_call: TRBV7-2; cdr3_aa: CASSDGQATDTQYF
j_call: TRBJ2-1; clone_size: few; v_call: TRBV5-1; cdr3_aa: CASSLARERNEQFF
j_call: TRBJ2-3; clone_size: .; v_call: TRBV4-3; cdr3_aa: CASSPRASGGLDTQYF
j_call: TRBJ2-7; clone_size: .; v_call: TRBV28; cdr3_aa: CASSLRATSYEQYF
j_call: TRBJ1-5; clone_size: few; v_call: TRBV2; cdr3_aa: CASRRGGNQPQHF
j_call: TRBJ2-3; clone_size: .; v_call: TRBV19; cdr3_aa: CASSSQGSGTQYF
j_call: TRBJ1-2; clone_size: .; v_call: TRBV28; cdr3_aa: CASHWTGGLYGYTF
j_call: TRBJ1-2; clone_size: .; v_call: TRBV7-2; cdr3_aa: CASMTQGNYGYTF